These 5 T cell receptor beta chains share one sample of origin, sequenced in a study of control samples from healthy donors and cancer patients. The data were produced by immunoSEQ multiplex PCR, yet TCRdb's version contains in-frame clones alone and is incomplete. The sample has about 110,000 clones, about 89% seen once. Specimen: blood. Every receptor here comes from a woman in her forties or fifties in good health.

The chain carries TRBV4-2 and TRBJ2-6, with D uncertain. The CDR3 covers 12 residues. From germline, CDR1 is LGHNA and CDR2 YNFKEQ. Trimming took 7 bases from V and 1 from J, leaving 2 bases between them. The CDR3 bases are TGTGCCAGCAAATCTGGGGCCAACGTCCTGACTTTC. Translating gives CASKSGANVLTF.

This chain links TRBV2 with TRBJ1-6; TRBD1 matches at 7 bases. V lost 7 bases to trimming and J lost 9 bases; unmatched junction nucleotides: 9. This CDR3 contains 14 residues. The V gene's germline CDR1 is SNHLY and CDR2 FYNNEI. DNA for the CDR3: TGTGCCAGCAATTACCAGGGGGGGGTTTCACCCCTCCACTTT. Its protein product is CASNYQGGVSPLHF.

The rearrangement uses TRBV2 and TRBJ1-1; no reliable D call. The ends were cut back, 1 base at V and 3 bases at J, with 3 bases in the middle. Per germline, CDR1 SNHLY and CDR2 FYNNEI. The CDR3 runs to 12 residues. CDR3 coding DNA: TGTGCCAGCAGTGAAGGGGACACTGAAGCTTTCTTT. Translated, it gives CASSEGDTEAFF. Complete variable domain (other parts from reference TRBV2 and TRBJ1-1): EPEVTQTPSHQVTQMGQEVILRCVPISNHLYFYWYRQILGQKVEFLVSFYNNEISEKSEIFDDQFSVERPDGSNFTLKIRSTKLEDSAMYFCASSEGDTEAFFGQGTRLTVV.

This clone was observed a handful of times. The chain joins TRBV6-4 to TRBJ2-2; D might be TRBD1 (5 bases). The CDR3 is made up of 13 amino acids. Trimming left V 1 base short and J 6 bases short, with 6 bases between. Looked up from germline, CDR1 is MRHNA and CDR2 is SNTAGT. CDR3 protein: CASSDLGAGELFF. The CDR3, as DNA: TGTGCCAGCAGTGACTTAGGGGCCGGGGAGCTGTTTTTT.

The genes are TRBV7-9 and TRBJ1-3, with D maybe TRBD1 (6 bases). CDR3 length: 14 amino acids. V was pared by 3 bases and J by 9 bases, with 15 bases between. From germline, CDR1 is SEHNR and CDR2 FQNEAQ (reference sequence). The CDR3 DNA is TGTGCCAGCAGCTTCCTCGGGGGGCAGGGCACCATATATTTT. This translates into CASSFLGGQGTIYF.